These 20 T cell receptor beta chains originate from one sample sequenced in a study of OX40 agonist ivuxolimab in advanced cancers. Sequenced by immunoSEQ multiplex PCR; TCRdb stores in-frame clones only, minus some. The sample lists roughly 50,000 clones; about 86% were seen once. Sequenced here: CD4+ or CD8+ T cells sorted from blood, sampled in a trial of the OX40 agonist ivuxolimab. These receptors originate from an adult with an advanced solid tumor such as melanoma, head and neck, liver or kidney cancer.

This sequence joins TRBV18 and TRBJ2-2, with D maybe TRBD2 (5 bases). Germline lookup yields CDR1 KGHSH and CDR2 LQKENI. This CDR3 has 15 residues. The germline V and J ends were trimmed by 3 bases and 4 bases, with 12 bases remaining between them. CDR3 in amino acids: CASSPRAEGTGELFF. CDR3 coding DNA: TGTGCCAGCTCACCGAGGGCCGAGGGCACCGGGGAGCTGTTTTTT.

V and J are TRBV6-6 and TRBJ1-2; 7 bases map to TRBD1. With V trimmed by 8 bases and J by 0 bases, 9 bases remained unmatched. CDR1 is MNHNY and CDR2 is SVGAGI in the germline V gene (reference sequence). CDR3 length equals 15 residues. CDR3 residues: CASRDSTGSNYGYTF. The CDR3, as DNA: TGTGCCAGCCGGGACAGCACCGGCTCTAACTATGGCTACACCTTC.

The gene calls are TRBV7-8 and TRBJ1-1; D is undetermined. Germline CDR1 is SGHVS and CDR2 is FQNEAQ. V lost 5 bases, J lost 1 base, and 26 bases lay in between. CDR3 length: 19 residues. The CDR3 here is CASSRLFQAGPNRNTEAFF. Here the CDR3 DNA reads TGTGCCAGCAGCCGCCTGTTCCAAGCAGGTCCTAATAGGAACACTGAAGCTTTCTTT.

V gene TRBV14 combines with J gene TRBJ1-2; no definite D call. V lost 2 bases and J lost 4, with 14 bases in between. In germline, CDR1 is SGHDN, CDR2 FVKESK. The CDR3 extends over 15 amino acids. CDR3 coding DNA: TGTGCCAGCAGCCAACAGATGACACCCGTCTATGGCTACACCTTC. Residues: CASSQQMTPVYGYTF.

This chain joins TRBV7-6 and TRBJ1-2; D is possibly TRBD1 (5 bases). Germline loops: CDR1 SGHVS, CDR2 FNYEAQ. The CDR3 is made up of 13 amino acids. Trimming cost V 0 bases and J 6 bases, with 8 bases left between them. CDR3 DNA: TGTGCCAGCAGCTTAGCGGGACTCAATGGCTACACCTTC. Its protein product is CASSLAGLNGYTF.

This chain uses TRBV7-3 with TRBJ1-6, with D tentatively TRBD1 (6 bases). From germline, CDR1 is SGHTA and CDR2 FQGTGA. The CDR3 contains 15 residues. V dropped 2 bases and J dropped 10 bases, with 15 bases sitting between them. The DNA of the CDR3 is TGTGCCAGCAGCTTAGAGGCCAGGGGTGAATCACCCCTCCACTTT. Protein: CASSLEARGESPLHF.

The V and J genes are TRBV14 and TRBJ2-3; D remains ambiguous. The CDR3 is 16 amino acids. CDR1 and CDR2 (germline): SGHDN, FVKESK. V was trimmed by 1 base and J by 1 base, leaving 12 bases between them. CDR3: CASSQGLGPGTDTQYF. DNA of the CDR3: TGTGCCAGCAGCCAAGGGCTAGGGCCCGGCACAGATACGCAGTATTTT. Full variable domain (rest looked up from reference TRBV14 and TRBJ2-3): EAGVTQFPSHSVIEKGQTVTLRCDPISGHDNLYWYRRVMGKEIKFLLHFVKESKQDESGMPNNRFLAERTGGTYSTLKVQPAELEDSGVYFCASSQGLGPGTDTQYFGPGTRLTVL.

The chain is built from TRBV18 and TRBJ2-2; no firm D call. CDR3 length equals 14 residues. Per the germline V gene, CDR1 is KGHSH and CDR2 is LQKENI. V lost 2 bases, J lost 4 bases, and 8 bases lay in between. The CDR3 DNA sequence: TGTGCCAGCTCACCAGTAGACCCCACCGGGGAGCTGTTTTTT. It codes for CASSPVDPTGELFF.

Here the CDR3 reads CASSGAGRYQPQHF. DNA for the CDR3: TGTGCCAGCAGTGGGGCAGGGAGGTATCAGCCCCAGCATTTT. V usage is TRBV2 and J usage is TRBJ1-5; perhaps TRBD1 as D (5 bases). Trimming took 4 bases from V and 5 from J, leaving 12 bases between them. CDR1 is SNHLY and CDR2 is FYNNEI in the germline V gene. CDR3 length equals 14 residues.

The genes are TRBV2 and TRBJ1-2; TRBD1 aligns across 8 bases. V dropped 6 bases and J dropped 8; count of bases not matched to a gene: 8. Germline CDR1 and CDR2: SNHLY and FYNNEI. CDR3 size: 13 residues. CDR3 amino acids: CASSRTGQEGYTF. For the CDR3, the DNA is TGTGCCAGCAGCCGGACGGGACAGGAGGGCTACACCTTC.

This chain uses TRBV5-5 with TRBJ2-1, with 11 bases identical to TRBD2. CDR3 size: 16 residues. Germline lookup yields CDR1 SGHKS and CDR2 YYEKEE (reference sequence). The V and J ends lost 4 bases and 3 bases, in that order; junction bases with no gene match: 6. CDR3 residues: CASSRSSGGNYNEQFF. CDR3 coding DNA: TGTGCCAGCAGCAGATCTAGCGGGGGGAACTACAATGAGCAGTTCTTC.

The CDR3, as DNA: TGTGCCAGCAGCTTCGGGACAGGGAACACCGGGGAGCTGTTTTTT. It translates to CASSFGTGNTGELFF. The chain employs TRBV11-3 and TRBJ2-2; 8 bases are shared with TRBD1. Trimming at V came to 3 bases and at J to 1 base, leaving 1 base not matched to a gene. The CDR3 consists of 15 residues. Germline V gives CDR1 SGHNT, CDR2 YENEEA. Full variable domain (missing parts from reference TRBV11-3 and TRBJ2-2): EAGVVQSPRYKIIEKKQPVAFWCNPISGHNTLYWYLQNLGQGPELLIRYENEEAVDDSQLPKDRFSAERLKGVDSTLKIQPAELGDSAVYLCASSFGTGNTGELFFGEGSRLTVL.

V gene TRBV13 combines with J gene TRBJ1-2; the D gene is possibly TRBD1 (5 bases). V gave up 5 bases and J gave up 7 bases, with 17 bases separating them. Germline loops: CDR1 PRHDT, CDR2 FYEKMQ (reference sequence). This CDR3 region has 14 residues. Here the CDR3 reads CASSEAPGRVGYTF. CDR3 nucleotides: TGTGCCAGCAGCGAGGCGCCGGGACGTGTTGGCTACACCTTC. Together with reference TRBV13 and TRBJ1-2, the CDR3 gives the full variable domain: AAGVIQSPRHLIKEKRETATLKCYPIPRHDTVYWYQQGPGQDPQFLISFYEKMQSDKGSIPDRFSAQQFSDYHSELNMSSLELGDSALYFCASSEAPGRVGYTFGSGTRLTVV.

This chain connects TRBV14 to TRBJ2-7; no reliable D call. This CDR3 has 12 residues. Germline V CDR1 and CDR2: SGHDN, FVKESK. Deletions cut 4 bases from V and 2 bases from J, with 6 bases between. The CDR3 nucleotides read TGTGCCAGCAGCCGCCAGGCCTACGAGCAGTACTTC. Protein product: CASSRQAYEQYF. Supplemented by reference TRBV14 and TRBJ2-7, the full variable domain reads EAGVTQFPSHSVIEKGQTVTLRCDPISGHDNLYWYRRVMGKEIKFLLHFVKESKQDESGMPNNRFLAERTGGTYSTLKVQPAELEDSGVYFCASSRQAYEQYFGPGTRLTVT.

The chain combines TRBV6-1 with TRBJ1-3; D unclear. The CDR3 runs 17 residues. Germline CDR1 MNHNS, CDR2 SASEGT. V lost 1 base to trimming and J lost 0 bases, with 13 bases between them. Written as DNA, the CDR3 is TGTGCCAGCAGTGAAGGGGTCTACCCTAGCTCTGGAAACACCATATATTTT. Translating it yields CASSEGVYPSSGNTIYF.

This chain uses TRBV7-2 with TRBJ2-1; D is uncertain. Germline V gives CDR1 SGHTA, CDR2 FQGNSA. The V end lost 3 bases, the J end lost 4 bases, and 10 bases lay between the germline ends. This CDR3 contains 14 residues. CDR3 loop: CASSFSTRYNEQFF. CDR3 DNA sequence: TGTGCCAGCAGCTTTTCGACAAGATACAATGAGCAGTTCTTC.

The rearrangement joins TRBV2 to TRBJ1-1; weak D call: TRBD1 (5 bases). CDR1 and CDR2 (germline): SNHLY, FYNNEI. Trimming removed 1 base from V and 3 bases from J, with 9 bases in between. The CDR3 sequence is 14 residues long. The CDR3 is CASSEGAGHTEAFF. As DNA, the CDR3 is TGTGCCAGCAGTGAAGGGGCAGGGCACACTGAAGCTTTCTTT. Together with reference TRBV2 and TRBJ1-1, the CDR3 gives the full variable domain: EPEVTQTPSHQVTQMGQEVILRCVPISNHLYFYWYRQILGQKVEFLVSFYNNEISEKSEIFDDQFSVERPDGSNFTLKIRSTKLEDSAMYFCASSEGAGHTEAFFGQGTRLTVV.

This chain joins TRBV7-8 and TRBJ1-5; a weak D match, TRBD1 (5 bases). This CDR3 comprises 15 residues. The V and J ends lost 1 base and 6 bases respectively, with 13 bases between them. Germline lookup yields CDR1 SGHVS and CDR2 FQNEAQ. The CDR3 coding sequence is TGTGCCAGCAGCTTAGGACTCAGGGATACTCAGCCCCAGCATTTT. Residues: CASSLGLRDTQPQHF.

This chain's CDR3 is CASSQMEGRGNQPQHF. The DNA of the CDR3 is TGCGCCAGCAGCCAAATGGAGGGGAGGGGCAATCAGCCCCAGCATTTT. The J gene is TRBJ1-5, the V gene TRBV4-1; tentatively, D is TRBD1 (5 bases). Trimming took 2 bases from V and 2 from J, leaving 13 bases between them. This CDR3 region has 16 residues. CDR1 is MGHRA, CDR2 YSYEKL, per germline.

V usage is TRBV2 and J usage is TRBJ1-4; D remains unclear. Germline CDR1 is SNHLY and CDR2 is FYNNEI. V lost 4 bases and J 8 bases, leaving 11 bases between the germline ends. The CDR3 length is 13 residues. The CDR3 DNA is TGTGCCAGCAGTGGGCGCGGCGGGGAAAAACTGTTTTTT. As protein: CASSGRGGEKLFF. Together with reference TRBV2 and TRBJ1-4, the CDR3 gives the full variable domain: EPEVTQTPSHQVTQMGQEVILRCVPISNHLYFYWYRQILGQKVEFLVSFYNNEISEKSEIFDDQFSVERPDGSNFTLKIRSTKLEDSAMYFCASSGRGGEKLFFGSGTQLSVL.